Below are 18 T cell receptor beta chains sequenced from a single sample in a study of CD8 T cells in ankylosing spondylitis. Each CDR3 protein is one row after TCRdb ran MiXCR on the 5' RACE reads. Seen here are a few hundred thousand distinct CDR3 sequences, about 7.3% observed once, and the top ten hold 13% to 15%. What these receptors recognize is not known. Study observations and caveats: A TCR beta motif of under 10 highly homologous variants seemed to mark ankylosing spondylitis blood.

Source material: blood, either unsorted or a sorted T cell fraction (not recorded which). Receptor source: a male donor with ankylosing spondylitis.

This clonotype was observed at least ten times. The chain joins TRBV10-3 to TRBJ1-2, with a weak D call TRBD1 (5 bases). V dropped 4 bases and J dropped 2 bases, with 8 bases sitting between them. Germline-derived CDR1 and CDR2 are ENHRY and SYGVKD. This CDR3 has 13 residues. CDR3 nucleotides: TGTGCCATCAGTGCGTGGGACAACTATGGCTACACCTTC. It is translated as CAISAWDNYGYTF.

This clonotype has a count of ten or more. The rearrangement links TRBV27 to TRBJ2-1; the D gene is possibly TRBD1 (6 bases). The CDR3 sequence is 15 residues long. Germline values: CDR1 MNHEY, CDR2 SMNVEV (reference sequence). V lost 1 base and J 9 bases, leaving 16 bases between the germline ends. The CDR3 nucleotides are TGTGCCAGCAGTTTATACGGGACACGGTTCCTTGAGCAGTTCTTC. Protein product: CASSLYGTRFLEQFF.

The sample holds many counts of this clonotype. The genes are TRBV5-6 and TRBJ1-1; 7 bases align to TRBD1. The CDR3 totals 12 residues. V trimming: 3 bases; J trimming: 7 bases; junction bases outside the gene matches: 3. Per the germline V gene, CDR1 is SGHDT and CDR2 is YYEEEE. The CDR3 loop is CASSWTGSEAFF. DNA for the CDR3: TGTGCCAGCAGCTGGACAGGTAGTGAAGCTTTCTTT.

This clonotype turned up a few times. The rearrangement joins TRBV7-2 to TRBJ1-3; no definite D call. Between the trimmed V and J ends, which lost 7 bases and 2 bases, there was a span of 15 bases. The germline V gene encodes CDR1 SGHTA and CDR2 FQGNSA. The CDR3 covers 15 residues. The CDR3 loop reads CASTSIKATGNTIYF. The CDR3 DNA is TGTGCCAGCACTTCGATAAAAGCAACTGGAAACACCATATATTTT.

This clonotype was found many times. The V and J genes are TRBV4-2 and TRBJ2-2; 8 nucleotides agree with TRBD1. Germline V gene data show CDR1 as LGHNA and CDR2 as YNFKEQ. V shed 4 bases and J 2 bases; nucleotides not matched to a gene: 15. The CDR3 loop spans 19 amino acids. The CDR3 loop is CASSLTWQGASSNTGELFF. For the CDR3, the DNA is TGTGCCAGCAGCCTGACATGGCAGGGGGCCTCATCTAACACCGGGGAGCTGTTTTTT.

This clonotype was detected ten times or more. The gene calls are TRBV6-1 and TRBJ2-3, with D possibly being TRBD2 (6 bases). From germline, CDR1 is MNHNS and CDR2 SASEGT. The ends were cut back, 9 bases at V and 11 bases at J, with 15 bases in the middle. The CDR3 is 11 amino acids. The CDR3, as DNA: TGTGCCAGTAGGGAGGTGGTGGAGCAGTATTTT. Protein: CASREVVEQYF.

As to this clonotype: A junction end diverges from the germline sequence, so it may reflect a read error. The chain joins TRBV20-1 to TRBJ1-2, with D tentatively TRBD1 (6 bases). CDR3 size: 14 residues. CDR1 is DFQATT and CDR2 is SNEGSKA in the germline V gene (reference sequence). The CDR3 loop is CSAGNRDGGYVYTF. CDR3 DNA sequence: TGCAGTGCTGGAAACCGGGACGGGGGCTATGTCTACACCTTC.

This clonotype was found many times. The chain employs TRBV3-1 and TRBJ1-1, with D possibly matching TRBD1 (5 bases). V lost 1 base, J lost 5 bases, and 14 bases lay in between. Germline values: CDR1 LGHDT, CDR2 YNNKEL (reference sequence). This CDR3 has 15 residues. The CDR3 reads CASSQGVGAGTEAFF. As DNA, the CDR3 is TGTGCCAGCAGCCAAGGGGTAGGGGCCGGGACTGAAGCTTTCTTT.

The chain recombines TRBV6-2 or TRBV6-3 with TRBJ2-6, with 7 bases lining up with TRBD1. This CDR3 is built from 18 residues. Trimming took 6 bases from V and 0 from J; bases not matched to a gene: 11. Germline V CDR1 and CDR2: MNHEY, SVGEGT. For the CDR3, the DNA is TGTGCCAGCAGACAGGGGACAGAACAGTTCTCTGGGGCCAACGTCCTGACTTTC. Amino acid sequence: CASRQGTEQFSGANVLTF.

At least ten counts were recorded for this clonotype. This chain uses TRBV6-5 with TRBJ2-2; TRBD2 is a possible D gene (6 bases). V was shortened by 2 bases and J by 0 bases, with 13 bases between the two germline ends. Germline V gene data show CDR1 as MNHEY and CDR2 as SVGAGI. The CDR3 covers 17 residues. CDR3 DNA sequence: TGTGCCAGCAGTTACCCCCGGCGGGGTTCGAACACCGGGGAGCTGTTTTTT. Encoded protein: CASSYPRRGSNTGELFF.

The table lists this clonotype with many counts. The chain's CDR3 is CASSLSAAGTSEAFF. CDR3 nucleotide sequence: TGTGCCAGCAGTTTAAGCGCGGCAGGGACTTCGGAAGCTTTCTTT. The chain uses TRBV12-3 or TRBV12-4 and TRBJ1-1, with a possible D match to TRBD1 (5 bases). V lost 2 bases and J lost 8, with 18 bases in between. The CDR3 covers 15 residues.

The chain links TRBV28 to TRBJ2-5; D unclear. CDR1 MDHEN and CDR2 SYDVKM come from the germline V gene. The V end was cut by 6 bases, the J end by 5 bases, with 13 bases between. The CDR3 is 13 amino acids. This CDR3 reads CASSPPRLETQYF. CDR3 nucleotide sequence: TGTGCCAGCAGCCCACCGAGACTCGAGACCCAGTACTTC.

Only a few counts were recorded for this clonotype. This sequence joins TRBV7-9 and TRBJ1-2; D is unresolved. Per the germline V gene, CDR1 is SEHNR and CDR2 is FQNEAQ (reference sequence). The CDR3 spans 13 residues. With 2 bases removed from V and 6 bases from J, the gap between germline ends came to 10 bases. The CDR3 DNA sequence: TGTGCCAGCAGCTTATATAACAGCGATGGCTACACCTTC. It translates to CASSLYNSDGYTF. Full variable domain (outside the CDR3, taken from reference TRBV7-9 and TRBJ1-2): DTGVSQNPRHKITKRGQNVTFRCDPISEHNRLYWYRQTLGQGPEFLTYFQNEAQLEKSRLLSDRFSAERPKGSFSTLEIQRTEQGDSAMYLCASSLYNSDGYTFGSGTRLTVV.

The table lists this clonotype with a few counts. The genes are TRBV9 and TRBJ2-3; D is perhaps TRBD1 (5 bases). The V and J ends lost 3 bases and 5 bases respectively, with 13 bases between them. The CDR3 has 14 residues. The germline gives CDR1 SGDLS, CDR2 YYNGEE. The CDR3 DNA follows: TGTGCCAGCAGCGGGTTAGCAGGGCTAGATACGCAGTATTTT. This codes for CASSGLAGLDTQYF.

This clonotype was observed many times. The chain links TRBV10-3 to TRBJ2-7; D is perhaps TRBD2 (6 bases). The CDR3 contains 12 residues. Germline lookup yields CDR1 ENHRY and CDR2 SYGVKD. V was shortened by 7 bases and J by 6 bases, with 13 bases between the two germline ends. The CDR3 DNA sequence: TGTGCCATCACCAACCCCGGGGGCGAGCAGTACTTC. It is translated as CAITNPGGEQYF.

This chain links TRBV7-9 with TRBJ2-7; TRBD1 agrees at 7 bases. In germline, CDR1 is SEHNR, CDR2 FQNEAQ (reference sequence). This CDR3 is 14 amino acids long. J gave up 5 bases and V 6 bases, and 10 bases lay outside the gene matches. The CDR3 sequence is CASRAGTAPHEQYF. As DNA, the CDR3 is TGTGCCAGCAGGGCCGGGACAGCTCCCCACGAGCAGTACTTC.

The chain uses TRBV7-3 and TRBJ2-3; D gene uncertain. Trimming stripped 5 bases from V and 3 bases from J, with 9 bases between. CDR1 is SGHTA, CDR2 FQGTGA, per germline. The CDR3 consists of 13 residues. This CDR3 reads CASSRDGTDTQYF. CDR3 nucleotides: TGTGCCAGCAGCCGCGATGGTACAGATACGCAGTATTTT.

This clonotype was counted many times. The V gene is TRBV27, the J gene TRBJ1-5; 9 nucleotides line up with TRBD1. The CDR3 sequence is 16 residues long. Germline lookup yields CDR1 MNHEY and CDR2 SMNVEV (reference sequence). Trimming cost V 5 bases and J 1 base; bases outside gene matches: 6. CDR3 bases: TGTGCCAGCAGTACTCGGACAGGGGCGAGCAATCAGCCCCAGCATTTT. Amino acids: CASSTRTGASNQPQHF.